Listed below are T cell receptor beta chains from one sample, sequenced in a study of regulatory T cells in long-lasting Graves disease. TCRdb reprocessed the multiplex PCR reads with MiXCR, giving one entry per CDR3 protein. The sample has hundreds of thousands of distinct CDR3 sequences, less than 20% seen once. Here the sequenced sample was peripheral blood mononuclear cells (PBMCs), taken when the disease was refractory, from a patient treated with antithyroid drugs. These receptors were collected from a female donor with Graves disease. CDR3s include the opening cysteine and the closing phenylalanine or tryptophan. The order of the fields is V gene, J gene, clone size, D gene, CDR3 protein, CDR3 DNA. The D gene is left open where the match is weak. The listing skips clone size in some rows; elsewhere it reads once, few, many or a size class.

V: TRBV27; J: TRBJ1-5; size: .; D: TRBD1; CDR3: CASADREWGQPQHF; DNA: TGTGCCAGCGCAGACAGGGAATGGGGTCAGCCCCAGCATTTT
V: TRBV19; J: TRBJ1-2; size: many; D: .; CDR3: CASSTQRLLDRYDGYTF; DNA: TGTGCCAGTAGTACCCAACGACTCCTGGACAGATATGATGGCTACACCTTC
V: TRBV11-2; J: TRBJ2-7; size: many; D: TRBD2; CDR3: CASSPGTSLFYEQYF; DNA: TGTGCCAGCAGCCCCGGGACTAGTTTGTTCTACGAGCAGTACTTC
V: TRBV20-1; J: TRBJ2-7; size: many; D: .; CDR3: CSARDLAYEQYF; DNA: TGCAGTGCTAGAGATCTAGCCTACGAGCAGTACTTC
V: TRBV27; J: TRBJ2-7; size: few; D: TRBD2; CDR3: CASNPSGSYEQYF; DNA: TGTGCCAGCAATCCCAGCGGGAGCTACGAGCAGTACTTC
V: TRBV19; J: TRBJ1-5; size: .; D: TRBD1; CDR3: CASSLGWTGGPDQPQHF; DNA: TGTGCCAGTAGTCTAGGCTGGACAGGGGGGCCGGATCAGCCCCAGCATTTT
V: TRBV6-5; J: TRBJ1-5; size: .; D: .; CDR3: CASSYRVRREGNQPQHF; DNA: TGTGCCAGCAGTTACAGAGTTCGGAGAGAAGGCAATCAGCCCCAGCATTTT
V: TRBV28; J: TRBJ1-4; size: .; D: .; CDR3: CASRPRDFKNEKLFF; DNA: TGTGCCAGCAGGCCCCGGGACTTCAAAAATGAAAAACTGTTTTTT
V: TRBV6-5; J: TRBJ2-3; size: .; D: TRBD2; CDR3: CASSYSRSGAQYF; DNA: TGTGCCAGCAGTTACTCGAGAAGCGGGGCGCAGTATTTT
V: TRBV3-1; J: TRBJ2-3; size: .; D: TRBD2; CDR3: CASSHTSGSTDTQYF; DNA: TGTGCCAGCAGCCACACTAGCGGCAGCACAGATACGCAGTATTTT
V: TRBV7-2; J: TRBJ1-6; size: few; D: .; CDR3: CASSLVGSYSYNSPLHF; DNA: TGTGCCAGCAGCTTAGTAGGGTCATACTCCTATAATTCACCCCTCCACTTT
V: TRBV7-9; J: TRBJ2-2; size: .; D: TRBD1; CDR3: CASSLDHRGTGELFF; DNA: TGTGCCAGCAGCTTAGACCACAGGGGCACCGGGGAGCTGTTTTTT
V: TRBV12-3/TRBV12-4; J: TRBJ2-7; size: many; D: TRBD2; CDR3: CASSHTGTRVAEQYF; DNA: TGTGCCAGCAGTCATACCGGGACTAGAGTTGCCGAGCAGTACTTC
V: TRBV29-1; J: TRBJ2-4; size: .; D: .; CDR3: CNHTTKNIQYF; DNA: TGCAACCACACAACCAAAAACATTCAGTACTTC
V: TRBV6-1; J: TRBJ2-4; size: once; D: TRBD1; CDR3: CASSEPPGTEYF; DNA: TGTGCCAGCAGTGAACCTCCGGGGACAGAGTACTTC
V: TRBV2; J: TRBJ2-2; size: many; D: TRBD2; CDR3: CASRGLAGGNTGELFF; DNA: TGTGCCAGCAGGGGACTAGCGGGAGGGAACACCGGGGAGCTGTTTTTT
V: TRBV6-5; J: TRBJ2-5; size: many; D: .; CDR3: CASSSRWGRDVQETQYF; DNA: TGTGCCAGCAGTTCCCGCTGGGGCCGTGACGTTCAAGAGACCCAGTACTTC
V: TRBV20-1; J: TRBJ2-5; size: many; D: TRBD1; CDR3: CSAIRDRGTTQYF; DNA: TGCAGTGCTATCCGGGACAGGGGTACGACCCAGTACTTC
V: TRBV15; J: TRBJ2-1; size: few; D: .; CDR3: CATSRDLRERGVSYNEQFF; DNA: TGTGCCACCAGCAGAGATCTCCGGGAGAGGGGGGTGTCCTACAATGAGCAGTTCTTC
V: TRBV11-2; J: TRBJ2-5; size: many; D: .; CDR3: CASSLVSYQETQYF; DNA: TGTGCCAGCAGCTTAGTGTCGTACCAAGAGACCCAGTACTTC
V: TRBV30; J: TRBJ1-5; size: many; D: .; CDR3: CAWSFQGRNQPQHF; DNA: TGTGCCTGGAGTTTTCAGGGGCGCAATCAGCCCCAGCATTTT
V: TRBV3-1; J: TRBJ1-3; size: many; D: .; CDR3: CASSQDLSSGNTIYF; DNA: TGTGCCAGCAGCCAAGACCTCAGCTCTGGAAACACCATATATTTT
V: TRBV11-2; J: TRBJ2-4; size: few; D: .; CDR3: CASSSLTERLAKNIQYF; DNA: TGTGCCAGCAGCTCCCTGACAGAAAGGCTAGCCAAAAACATTCAGTACTTC
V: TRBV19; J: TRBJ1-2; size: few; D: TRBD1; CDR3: CASSSSGQGNYGYTF; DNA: TGTGCCAGTAGTTCTTCGGGACAGGGGAACTATGGCTACACCTTC
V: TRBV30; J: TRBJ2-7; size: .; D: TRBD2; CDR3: CASGGAYEQYF; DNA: TGTGCCTCGGGGGGAGCTTACGAGCAGTACTTC
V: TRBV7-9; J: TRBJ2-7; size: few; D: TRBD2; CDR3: CASSQGLAGVRNEQYF; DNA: TGTGCCAGCAGCCAGGGACTAGCGGGAGTGAGAAACGAGCAGTACTTC
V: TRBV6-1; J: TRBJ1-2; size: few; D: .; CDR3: CASSEALRGGYTF; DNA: TGTGCCAGCAGTGAAGCGCTAAGGGGTGGCTACACCTTC
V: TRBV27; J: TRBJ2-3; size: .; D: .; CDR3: CASSSPDRRTDTQYF; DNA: TGTGCCAGCAGTTCTCCAGACAGGCGCACAGATACGCAGTATTTT
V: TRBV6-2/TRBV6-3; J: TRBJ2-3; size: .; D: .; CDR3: CASSGGGYYYTDTQYF; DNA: TGTGCCAGCAGTGGCGGCGGCTATTACTACACAGATACGCAGTATTTT
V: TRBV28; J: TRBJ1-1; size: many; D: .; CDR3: CASSLRVPNTRAFF; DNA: TGTGCCAGCAGTTTAAGGGTTCCGAACACTCGGGCTTTCTTT
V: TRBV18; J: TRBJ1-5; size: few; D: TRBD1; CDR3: CASSPGQGNNQPQHF; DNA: TGTGCCAGCTCACCGGGACAGGGGAACAATCAGCCCCAGCATTTT
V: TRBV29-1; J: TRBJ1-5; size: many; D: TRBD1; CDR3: CSVSRGHGVPQHF; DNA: TGCAGCGTCAGTAGGGGGCACGGAGTACCCCAGCATTTT
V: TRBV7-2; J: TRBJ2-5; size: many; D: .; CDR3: CASSLSKGSGTETQYF; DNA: TGTGCCAGCAGCTTATCGAAGGGTAGCGGAACAGAGACCCAGTACTTC
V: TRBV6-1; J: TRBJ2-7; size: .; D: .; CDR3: CASSRPGSIPYEQYF; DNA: TGTGCCAGCAGTAGACCGGGCAGTATTCCCTACGAGCAGTACTTC
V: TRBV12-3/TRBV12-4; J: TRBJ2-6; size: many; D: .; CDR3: CASSLRGRGANVLTF; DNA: TGTGCCAGCAGTTTACGGGGCCGAGGGGCCAACGTCCTGACTTTC
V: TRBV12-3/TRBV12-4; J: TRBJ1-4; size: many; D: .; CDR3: CASRQSEKLFF; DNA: TGTGCCAGCAGACAAAGTGAAAAACTGTTTTTT
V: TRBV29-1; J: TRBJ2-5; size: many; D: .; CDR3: CSVERPNSDRGTQYF; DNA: TGCAGCGTTGAAAGGCCTAATTCGGATCGGGGGACCCAGTACTTC